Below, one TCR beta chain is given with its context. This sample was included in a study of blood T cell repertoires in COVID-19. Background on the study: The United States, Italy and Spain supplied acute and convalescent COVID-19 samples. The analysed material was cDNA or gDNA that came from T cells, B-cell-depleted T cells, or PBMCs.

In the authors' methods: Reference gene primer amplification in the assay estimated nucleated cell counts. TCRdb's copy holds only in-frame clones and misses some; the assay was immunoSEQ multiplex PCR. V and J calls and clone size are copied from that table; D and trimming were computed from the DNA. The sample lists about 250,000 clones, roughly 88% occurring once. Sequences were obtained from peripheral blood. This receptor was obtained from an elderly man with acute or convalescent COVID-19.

The CDR3 loop reads CASSPSGQGRTNEKLFF. The CDR3 nucleotides read TGTGCCAGCTCACCAAGCGGACAGGGGAGAACTAATGAAAAACTGTTTTTT. This rearrangement joins TRBV18 to TRBJ1-4; 9 positions agree with TRBD1. The CDR3 has 17 amino acids. Per germline, CDR1 KGHSH and CDR2 LQKENI. V shed 2 bases and J 1 base; nucleotides not matched to a gene: 5.